The following is a TCR beta chain sequence with its context. The antigen is unknown. These data come from a study of cytotoxic CD8 clonotypes in ibrutinib-treated CLL. In the study overall: Response samples were obtained once patients had received a median 12 months of treatment, range 6 to 36. Overall study findings and caveats: Clonality increased at ibrutinib response, then returned toward baseline at progression. Measured clonality at baseline was greater than in age-matched healthy donors and tracked with circulating CD8+ T-cell counts.

Germline assignment: CDR1 SGHDN and CDR2 FVKESK. Trimming stripped 4 bases from V and 2 bases from J, with 14 bases between. The CDR3 totals 15 residues. Target depth was 1 in 200,000 to 1 in 1 million T cells, about 10x per clonotype. Measured with immunoSEQ multiplex PCR; TCRdb has only the in-frame clones, and not every one. The profile covers over 70,000 clones, with about 86% appearing a single time and under 7% taken by the ten largest. This chain joins TRBV14 and TRBJ1-1, with D tentatively TRBD1 (5 bases). This receptor was taken from a human donor with chronic lymphocytic leukemia. The sequencing used PBMCs, collected before ibrutinib treatment. The CDR3 DNA reads as TGTGCCAGCAGCCGTGCAGGGACCTTTAACACTGAAGCTTTCTTT. It is translated as CASSRAGTFNTEAFF.